This T cell receptor beta chain came from a study of shared clonotypes between healthy human individuals. In the study overall: A couple of women and three men aged 18 to 49 made up the donors.

Findings and limits, study-wide: The sampled material consisted only of blood, and tissue repertoires are likely to differ.

For each subset, genomic DNA was distributed in equal portions over several immunoSEQ plates. Sorted-subset replicate PCRs used approximately 190 ng of genomic DNA. This amount corresponded to about 29,000 T cell genomes. The table came from immunoSEQ multiplex PCR; TCRdb's copy has only in-frame clones and leaves some out. This table holds more than 2 million clones, about 95% found once. On this clone: Its antigen is still unknown. A much larger clonotype is one base distant, so this may be a read error. The sample contains more than one DNA sequence encoding this CDR3.

The V gene's germline CDR1 is MNHNY and CDR2 SVGAGI (reference sequence). The CDR3 has 13 amino acids. Trimming stripped 6 bases from V and 0 bases from J, with 7 bases between. Sequencing was done on a sample of naive CD4+ T cells sorted from blood. The subset is: CD45RA+ positively selected. The chain joins TRBV6-6 to TRBJ2-3, with a tentative D call TRBD2 (6 bases). The receptor comes from a man aged 18 to 29 in good health. This chain's CDR3 is CASRRDSTDTQYF. Written as DNA, the CDR3 is TGTGCCAGCAGGCGGGACAGCACAGATACGCAGTATTTT.